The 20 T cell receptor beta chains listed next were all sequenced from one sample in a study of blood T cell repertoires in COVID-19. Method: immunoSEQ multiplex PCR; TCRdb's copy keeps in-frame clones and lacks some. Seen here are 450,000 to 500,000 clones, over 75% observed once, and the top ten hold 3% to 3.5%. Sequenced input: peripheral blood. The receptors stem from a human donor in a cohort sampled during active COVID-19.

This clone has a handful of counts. The CDR3 region has the DNA TGTGCCAGTAGTATCCAGGACACCAGCTCTGGGGCCAACGTCCTGACTTTC. As protein: CASSIQDTSSGANVLTF. The chain links TRBV19 to TRBJ2-6; a weak D match, TRBD1 (5 bases). Trimming left V 3 bases short and J 0 bases short, with 12 bases between. CDR1 LNHDA and CDR2 SQIVND come from the germline V gene (reference sequence). This CDR3 has 17 amino acids.

CDR3 sequence: CASRFSRGVLPDTQYF. CDR3 nucleotides: TGTGCCAGCAGATTCAGTCGGGGAGTTCTCCCAGATACGCAGTATTTT. The chain employs TRBV7-2 and TRBJ2-3; a weak D match, TRBD2 (5 bases). Germline lookup yields CDR1 SGHTA and CDR2 FQGNSA. V shed 6 bases and J shed 4 bases, with 20 bases lying between them. The CDR3 sequence is 16 residues long.

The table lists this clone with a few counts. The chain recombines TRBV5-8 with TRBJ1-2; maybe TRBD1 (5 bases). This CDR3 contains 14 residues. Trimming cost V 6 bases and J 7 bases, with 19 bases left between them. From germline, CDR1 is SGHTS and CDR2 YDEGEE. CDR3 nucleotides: TGTGCCAGCACCATTTGGGGCAGGGAGGGTGGCTACACCTTC. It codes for CASTIWGREGGYTF.

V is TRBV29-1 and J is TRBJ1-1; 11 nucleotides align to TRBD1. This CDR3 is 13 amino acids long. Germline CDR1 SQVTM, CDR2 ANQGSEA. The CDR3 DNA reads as TGCAGTGTCAGGGGACAGGGGGGTCCTGAAGCTTTCTTT. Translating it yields CSVRGQGGPEAFF. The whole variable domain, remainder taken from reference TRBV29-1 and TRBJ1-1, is SAVISQKPSRDICQRGTSLTIQCQVDSQVTMMFWYRQQPGQSLTLIATANQGSEATYESGFVIDKFPISRPNLTFSTLTVSNMSPEDSSIYLCSVRGQGGPEAFFGQGTRLTVV.

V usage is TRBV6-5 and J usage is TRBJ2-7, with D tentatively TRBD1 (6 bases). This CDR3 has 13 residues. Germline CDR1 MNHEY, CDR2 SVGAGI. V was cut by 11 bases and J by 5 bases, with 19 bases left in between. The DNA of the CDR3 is TGTGCCTCCCAACCTACAGGGCGGAACGAGCAGTACTTC. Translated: CASQPTGRNEQYF.

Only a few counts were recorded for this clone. CDR3 nucleotides: TGTGCCAGCTCACCACCGGAAAAATGGACACCCTACGAGCAGTACTTC. Protein: CASSPPEKWTPYEQYF. The chain joins TRBV18 to TRBJ2-7; TRBD1 might be the D (5 bases). The CDR3 is made up of 16 amino acids. Trimming pared 0 bases from V and 2 bases from J, leaving 14 bases between. CDR1 is KGHSH and CDR2 is LQKENI in the germline V gene.

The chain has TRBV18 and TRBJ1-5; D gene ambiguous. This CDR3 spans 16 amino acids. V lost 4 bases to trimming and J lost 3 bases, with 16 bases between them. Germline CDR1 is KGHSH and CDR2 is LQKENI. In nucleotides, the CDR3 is TGTGCCAGCTCACTCCAATCTTCGGTTAACAATCAGCCCCAGCATTTT. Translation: CASSLQSSVNNQPQHF.

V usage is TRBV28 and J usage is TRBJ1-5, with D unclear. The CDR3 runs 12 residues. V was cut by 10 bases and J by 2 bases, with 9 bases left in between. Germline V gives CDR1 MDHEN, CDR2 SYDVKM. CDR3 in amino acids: CATSGGNQPQHF. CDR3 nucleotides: TGTGCCACCTCAGGCGGCAATCAGCCCCAGCATTTT.

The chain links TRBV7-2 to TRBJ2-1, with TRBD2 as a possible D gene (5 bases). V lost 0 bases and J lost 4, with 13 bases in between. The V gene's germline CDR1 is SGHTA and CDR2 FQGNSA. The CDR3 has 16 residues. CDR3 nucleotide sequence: TGTGCCAGCAGCTTAGCGAGCGGTAGCGTGTACAATGAGCAGTTCTTC. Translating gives CASSLASGSVYNEQFF.

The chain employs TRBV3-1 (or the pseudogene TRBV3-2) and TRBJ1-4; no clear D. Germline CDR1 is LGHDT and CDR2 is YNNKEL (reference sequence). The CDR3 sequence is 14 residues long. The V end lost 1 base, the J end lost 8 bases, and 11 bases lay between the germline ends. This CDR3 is CASSQVRGGEKLFF. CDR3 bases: TGTGCCAGCAGCCAAGTCCGGGGTGGGGAAAAACTGTTTTTT.

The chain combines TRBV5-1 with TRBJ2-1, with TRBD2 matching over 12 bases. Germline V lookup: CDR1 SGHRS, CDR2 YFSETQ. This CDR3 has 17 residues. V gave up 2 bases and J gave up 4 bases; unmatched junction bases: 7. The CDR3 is CASSLGLAGNLYNEQFF. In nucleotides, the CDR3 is TGCGCCAGCAGCTTAGGACTAGCGGGAAACCTATACAATGAGCAGTTCTTC.

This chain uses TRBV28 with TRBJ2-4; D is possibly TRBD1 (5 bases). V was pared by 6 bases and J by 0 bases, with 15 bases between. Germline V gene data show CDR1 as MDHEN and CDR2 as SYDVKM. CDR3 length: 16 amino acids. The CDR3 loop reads CASSRTGRLAKNIQYF. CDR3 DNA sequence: TGTGCCAGCAGCCGTACAGGTCGGCTAGCCAAAAACATTCAGTACTTC.

The CDR3: CASSFTREGTEAFF. CDR3 coding DNA: TGTGCCAGCAGTTTTACCAGGGAGGGGACTGAAGCTTTCTTT. The chain carries TRBV28 and TRBJ1-1, with D possibly matching TRBD1 (5 bases). V lost 3 bases, J lost 5 bases, and 13 bases lay in between. This CDR3 region has 14 residues. Germline loops: CDR1 MDHEN, CDR2 SYDVKM.

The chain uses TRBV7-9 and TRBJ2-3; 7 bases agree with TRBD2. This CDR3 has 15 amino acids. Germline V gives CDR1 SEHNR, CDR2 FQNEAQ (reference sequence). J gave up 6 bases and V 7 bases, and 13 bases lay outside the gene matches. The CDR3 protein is CASTQTAGPRDTQYF. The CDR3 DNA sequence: TGTGCCAGCACCCAAACAGCGGGGCCCCGCGATACGCAGTATTTT.

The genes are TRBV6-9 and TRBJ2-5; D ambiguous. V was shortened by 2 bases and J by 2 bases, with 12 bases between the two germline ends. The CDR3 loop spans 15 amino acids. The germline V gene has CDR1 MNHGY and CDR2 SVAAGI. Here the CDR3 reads CASSYPWILQETQYF. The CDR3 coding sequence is TGTGCCAGCAGTTATCCCTGGATACTACAAGAGACCCAGTACTTC.

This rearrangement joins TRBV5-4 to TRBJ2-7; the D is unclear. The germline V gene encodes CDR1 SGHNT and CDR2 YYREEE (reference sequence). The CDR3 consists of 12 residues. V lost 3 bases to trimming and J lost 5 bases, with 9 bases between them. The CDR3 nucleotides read TGTGCCAGCAGCTCCCCCAAAAACGAGCAGTACTTC. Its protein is CASSSPKNEQYF.

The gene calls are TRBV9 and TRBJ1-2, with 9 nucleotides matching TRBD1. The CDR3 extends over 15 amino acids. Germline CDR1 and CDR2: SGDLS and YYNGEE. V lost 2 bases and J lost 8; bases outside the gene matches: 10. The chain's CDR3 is CASSVGGTGPYGYTF. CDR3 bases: TGTGCCAGCAGCGTTGGTGGGACAGGGCCTTACGGCTACACCTTC.

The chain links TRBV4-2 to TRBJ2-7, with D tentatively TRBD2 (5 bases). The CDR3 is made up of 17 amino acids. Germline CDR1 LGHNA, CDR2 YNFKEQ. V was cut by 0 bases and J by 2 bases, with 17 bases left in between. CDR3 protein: CASSQDLGVRGPYEQYF. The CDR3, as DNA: TGTGCCAGCAGCCAAGATTTAGGTGTCCGGGGTCCCTACGAGCAGTACTTC.

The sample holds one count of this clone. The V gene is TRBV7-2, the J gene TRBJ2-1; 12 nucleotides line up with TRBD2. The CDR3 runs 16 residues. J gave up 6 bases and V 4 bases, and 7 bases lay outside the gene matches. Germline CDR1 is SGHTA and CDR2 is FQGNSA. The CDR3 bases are TGTGCCAGCAGCTCTACAACTAGCGGGGGGACCAATGAGCAGTTCTTC. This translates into CASSSTTSGGTNEQFF.

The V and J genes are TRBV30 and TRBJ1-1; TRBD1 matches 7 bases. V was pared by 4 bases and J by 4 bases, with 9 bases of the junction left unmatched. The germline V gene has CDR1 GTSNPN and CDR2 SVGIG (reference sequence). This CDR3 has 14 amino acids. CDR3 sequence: CAWTLTGIGTEAFF. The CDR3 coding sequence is TGTGCCTGGACTCTGACAGGGATCGGCACTGAAGCTTTCTTT.